A single T cell receptor (beta chain) is shown here with its context. Trimming pared 0 bases from V and 10 bases from J, leaving 11 bases between. Germline loops: CDR1 MNHNY, CDR2 SVGAGI (reference sequence). The CDR3 sequence is 13 residues long. This specimen belongs to a study of blood T cell repertoires in COVID-19. Study at large: There were acute and convalescent COVID-19 samples, and they came from the United States, Italy and Spain. PBMCs, B-cell-depleted T cells, or T cells provided the cDNA or gDNA that made up the material.

Authors' methods: Reference gene primer amplification gave estimated nucleated cell counts. TCRdb's table, derived via immunoSEQ multiplex PCR, lists solely in-frame clones and lacks some. From that table come the V and J calls and clone size; the DNA was used to work out D and trimming. This table has roughly 150,000 clones, about 80% appearing once. This chain uses TRBV6-6 with TRBJ2-3, with D perhaps TRBD2 (5 bases). The sample taken for sequencing was peripheral blood. This TCR derives from a woman aged 80 or older with acute or convalescent COVID-19. CDR3 residues: CASSYSLSEAQYF. CDR3 DNA sequence: TGTGCCAGCAGTTACTCGTTATCGGAGGCGCAGTATTTT.